This TCR beta chain was observed in a study of T cell responses to AZD1222 COVID-19 vaccine (dated by TCRdb to the early 2020s). Concerning the study at large: AZD1222 recipients given second doses at about 4 weeks or at about 12 weeks were pooled, since spike-specific TCR depth and breadth were not found to differ between the two schedules. A total of 230 or so trial participants underwent TCR sequencing, of whom some 210 received two doses of AZD1222 and about 25 received two doses of the MenACWY control vaccine. Trial participants were enrolled by age into 18-55, 56-69 and 70-plus year subgroups, with roughly 160, 29 and 62 TCR-sequenced participants respectively.

Paper-wide results and their limitations: Epitopes outside the regions mutated in the B.1.351 and B.1.1.7 variants were reportedly recognized by nearly half of the unique spike-specific TCRs. After two AZD1222 doses, spike-specific TCR breadth and depth were significantly higher than at day 0 and than in MenACWY recipients. The 56-69-year group was small, and its depth increase did not reach significance, likely because of low power. Conclusions about previously exposed vaccinees were limited because only a handful of AZD1222 recipients were SARS-CoV-2 seropositive at baseline. Participants were mostly white British and included more females than males, and it was suggested by the authors that clonal diversity may have been underestimated. Because no day 14 peak-response samples were available, repertoires were characterized only after the peak T cell response. The vaccine-associated CD4 TCRs covered the entire spike protein, and the dominant responses fell in regions 160-218 and 743-854.

The meaning of the sample's time point label: baseline before first vaccination. Vaccinee samples were obtained from the UK trials COV001 and COV002, which included a single-blind randomized controlled phase 2/3 trial of AZD1222 (ChAdOx1 nCoV-19) in healthy adults. For TCRbeta chain sequencing, PBMC samples were collected from trial participants at day 0 and at day 28 after the second dose. For CDR1 and CDR2, the germline V gene lists MNHEY and SVGEGT. Trimming at the junction amounts to 2 bases on V and 2 bases on J, and the germline ends lie 5 bases apart. The CDR3 contains 13 residues, cysteine and phenylalanine counted. Just CDR3 DNA is preserved here, 39 bases in frame from base 1. For this clone: Its recognized antigen is unknown. Per-base quality was not reported, and no clone a single base away is much larger than it.

The CDR3 regions of human TCRbeta chains were subjected to immunosequencing. Under the source paper's analysis protocol: TCRs in the repertoires were compared against a reference library of SARS-CoV-2-specific TCRs that had been generated with the MIRA antigen-specificity platform. Breadth meant the fraction of unique TCRs that were SARS-CoV-2-associated, whereas depth meant the fraction of total T cells that were SARS-CoV-2-associated. Using the MIRA data, every spike-specific TCR was mapped to the spike region that the TCR reacted to and assigned to either a CD4 or a CD8 class. Log10-transformed breadth and depth values were compared by one-way ANOVA with Sidak's multiple comparisons tests. Not all clones reach the TCRdb copy of this immuneACCESS table, which keeps in-frame sequences only. Checked studies attribute under half of the gap to unresolved V genes and leave the rest unexplained. V and J calls and clone size are copied from that table; D and trimming were computed from the DNA. Counted in this sample were 150,000 or so clones; around nine tenths of them appeared once. The ten largest make up about 5.5% of the sample.

The sample here was peripheral blood, taken on day 0 of AZD1222 vaccination. The source of this sequence is an adult in good health. The rearrangement combines TRBV6-2 or TRBV6-3 with TRBJ2-3; a confident D gene designation cannot be given. The CDR3: CASSYVFTDTQYF. The DNA sequence reads TGTGCCAGCAGTTACGTGTTCACAGATACGCAGTATTTT.